The 7 T cell receptor beta chains below all came from one sample that was sequenced in a study of blood T cell repertoires in COVID-19. The data were produced by immunoSEQ multiplex PCR, yet TCRdb's version contains in-frame clones alone and is incomplete. The sample includes roughly 90,000 clones, around 82% seen only once; the top ten take 12%. The sample was peripheral blood. The receptors come from a human donor in a cohort sampled during active COVID-19.

The rearrangement joins TRBV7-8 to TRBJ1-2; 9 nucleotides align to TRBD1. CDR3 size: 17 residues. Germline trimming cut 5 bases from V and 8 bases from J; bases unmatched to any gene: 18. Germline V gives CDR1 SGHVS, CDR2 FQNEAQ. The CDR3 loop is CASSPYRGPQGARGYTF. The CDR3, as DNA: TGTGCCAGCAGCCCTTACCGAGGCCCACAGGGGGCGCGGGGCTACACCTTC. The entire variable domain, with the rest obtained from reference TRBV7-8 and TRBJ1-2, is as follows: GAGVSQSPRYKVAKRGQDVALRCDPISGHVSLFWYQQALGQGPEFLTYFQNEAQLDKSGLPSDRFFAERPEGSVSTLKIQRTQQEDSAVYLCASSPYRGPQGARGYTFGSGTRLTVV.

The chain has TRBV24-1 and TRBJ1-1, with 9 nucleotides matching TRBD1. The CDR3 has 13 amino acids. Germline V CDR1 and CDR2: KGHDR, SFDVKD. V was pared by 7 bases and J by 8 bases, with 7 bases of the junction left unmatched. CDR3 nucleotides: TGTGCCACCAGGGGGGACGGGACAGGGGAAGCTTTCTTT. It specifies CATRGDGTGEAFF.

V is TRBV29-1 and J is TRBJ2-1; 11 positions match TRBD1. The CDR3 is made up of 16 amino acids. Germline CDR1 SQVTM, CDR2 ANQGSEA. Trimming at V came to 3 bases and at J to 6 bases, leaving 10 bases not matched to a gene. The CDR3 sequence is CSVDSIQGTGGNEQFF. DNA for the CDR3: TGCAGCGTTGATTCAATACAAGGGACAGGGGGCAATGAGCAGTTCTTC.

The chain joins TRBV4-1 to TRBJ2-2; TRBD2 aligns across 7 bases. CDR1 and CDR2 (germline): MGHRA, YSYEKL. The CDR3 consists of 16 residues. The junction had 9 bases not matched to a gene; V was cut back by 1 base and J by 7 bases. DNA for the CDR3: TGCGCCAGCAGCCAAGGGGGAGGGCTAGCGAGCGGGGAGCTGTTTTTT. Translated: CASSQGGGLASGELFF.

The chain couples TRBV24-1 to TRBJ2-5, with D tentatively TRBD2 (7 bases). The CDR3 extends over 16 amino acids. Trimming removed 4 bases at V and 5 bases at J, with 19 bases between. The V gene's germline CDR1 is KGHDR and CDR2 SFDVKD. CDR3 DNA: TGTGCCACCAGTGACTCGACGGGAAGGGGGGGTGAGACCCAGTACTTC. Translation gives CATSDSTGRGGETQYF.

The rearrangement links TRBV10-3 to TRBJ2-3, with TRBD2 matching 10 bases. CDR1 and CDR2 from the germline V gene are ENHRY and SYGVKD. J gave up 1 base and V 8 bases, and 9 bases lay outside the gene matches. This CDR3 is built from 16 residues. CDR3 bases: TGTGCCATCGGTACAAGCGGGGGGGGTGGCACAGATACGCAGTATTTT. It encodes CAIGTSGGGGTDTQYF.

This chain joins TRBV5-1 and TRBJ1-6, with 7 bases fitting TRBD1. After removal of 3 bases from V and 14 bases from J, the junction contained 14 bases not matched to a gene. Germline lookup yields CDR1 SGHRS and CDR2 YFSETQ. This CDR3 has 15 residues. This chain's CDR3 is CASSSDGTEPVTLHF. DNA for the CDR3: TGCGCCAGCAGCTCGGACGGGACAGAACCCGTCACCCTCCACTTT.